What follows describes a single T cell receptor (beta chain). The antigen is not known. This specimen comes from a study of T cell responses to AZD1222 COVID-19 vaccine. The overall study: Samples with a second dose at about 4 or about 12 weeks were pooled together.

V was trimmed by 0 bases and J by 0 bases, leaving 8 bases between them. The CDR3 runs 14 residues. CDR1 and CDR2 (germline): GTSNPN, SVGIG (reference sequence). Study results and caveats: The study reported that nearly half of spike-specific TCRs target unmutated variant regions. The study found Spike-specific TCR breadth and depth rose after two AZD1222 doses. The number of AZD1222 recipients seropositive at baseline was only five to seven.

Method: immunoSEQ multiplex PCR; TCRdb's copy keeps in-frame clones and lacks some. The data hold approximately 150,000 clones, with around 90% observed a single time. The starting material was peripheral blood, obtained on day 0 of AZD1222 vaccination. The V call is TRBV30, the J call TRBJ1-1; no firm D call. This receptor was taken from an adult in good health. The CDR3 coding sequence is TGTGCCTGGAGTGTAAGTAGGCTGAACACTGAAGCTTTCTTT. Its protein is CAWSVSRLNTEAFF.